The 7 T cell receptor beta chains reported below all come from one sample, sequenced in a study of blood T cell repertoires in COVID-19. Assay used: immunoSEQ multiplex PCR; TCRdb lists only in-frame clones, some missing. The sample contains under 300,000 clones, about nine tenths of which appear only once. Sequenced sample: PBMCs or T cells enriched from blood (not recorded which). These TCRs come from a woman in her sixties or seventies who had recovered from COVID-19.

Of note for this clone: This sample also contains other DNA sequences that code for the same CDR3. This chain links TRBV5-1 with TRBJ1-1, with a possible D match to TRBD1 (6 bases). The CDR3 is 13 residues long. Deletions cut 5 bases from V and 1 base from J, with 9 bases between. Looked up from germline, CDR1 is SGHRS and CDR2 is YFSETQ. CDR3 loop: CASSEQGNTEAFF. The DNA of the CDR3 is TGCGCCAGCAGTGAACAGGGGAACACTGAAGCTTTCTTT.

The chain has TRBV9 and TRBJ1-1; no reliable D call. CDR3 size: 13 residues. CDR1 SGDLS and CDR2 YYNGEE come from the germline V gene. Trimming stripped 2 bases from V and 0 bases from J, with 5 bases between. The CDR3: CASSVLLNTEAFF. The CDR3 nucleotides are TGTGCCAGCAGCGTTCTCCTGAACACTGAAGCTTTCTTT.

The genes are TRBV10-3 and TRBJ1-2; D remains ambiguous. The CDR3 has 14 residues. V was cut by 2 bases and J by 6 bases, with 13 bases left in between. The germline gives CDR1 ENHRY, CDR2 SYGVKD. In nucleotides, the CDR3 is TGTGCCATCAGTGAGATCAGAGAAGGAGATGGCTACACCTTC. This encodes CAISEIREGDGYTF.

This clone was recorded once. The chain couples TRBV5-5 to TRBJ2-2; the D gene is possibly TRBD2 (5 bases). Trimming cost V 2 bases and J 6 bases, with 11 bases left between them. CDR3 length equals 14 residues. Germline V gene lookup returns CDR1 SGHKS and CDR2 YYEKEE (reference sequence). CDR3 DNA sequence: TGTGCCAGCAGCTTCGGGGTGAATCCCGGGGAGCTGTTTTTT. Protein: CASSFGVNPGELFF.

CDR3 sequence (DNA): TGTGCCAGCAGTTATCGAAGGACAGGGCTCCAAGAGACCCAGTACTTC. Residues: CASSYRRTGLQETQYF. The chain employs TRBV27 and TRBJ2-5; 8 bases are shared with TRBD1. CDR3 length: 16 residues. Germline-derived CDR1 and CDR2 are MNHEY and SMNVEV (reference sequence). Unmatched junction bases numbered 8, after V lost 4 bases and J lost 1 base.

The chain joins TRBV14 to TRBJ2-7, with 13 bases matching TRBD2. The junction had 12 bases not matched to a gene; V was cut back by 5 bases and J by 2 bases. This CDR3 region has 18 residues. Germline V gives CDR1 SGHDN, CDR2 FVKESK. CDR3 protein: CASSYRLAGGPGAYEQYF. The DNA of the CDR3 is TGTGCCAGCAGCTACCGACTAGCGGGGGGCCCCGGAGCCTACGAGCAGTACTTC.

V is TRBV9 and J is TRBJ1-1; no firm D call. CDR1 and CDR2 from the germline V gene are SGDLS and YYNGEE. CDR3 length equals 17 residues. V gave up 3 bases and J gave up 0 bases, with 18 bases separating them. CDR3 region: CASSDPATGTLNTEAFF. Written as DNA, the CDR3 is TGTGCCAGCAGCGATCCAGCGACCGGAACTTTGAACACTGAAGCTTTCTTT.